The rows below give T cell receptor beta chains drawn from one sample of a study of T-cell memory formation after mild COVID-19. A single record per CDR3 protein comes from TCRdb applying MiXCR to the 5' RACE reads. Of over 450,000 distinct CDR3 sequences in the sample, just over 20% were seen once. The sample taken for sequencing was PBMCs or a T cell subset sorted from them (not recorded which). The receptors here all came from an adult woman who had mild COVID-19 (a few samples of this study predate the infection). Cell type and time point are not known. CDR3s include the opening cysteine and the closing phenylalanine or tryptophan. Fields, in order: clone size, J gene, V gene, D gene, CDR3 DNA, CDR3 protein. The D gene is left open where the match is weak. Size values are once, few and many counts, or a class for expanded clones, and some rows have none.

>.|TRBJ1-4|TRBV20-1|.
TGCAGTGCTAGAGATCGAGGAAGTAATGAAAAACTGTTTTTT
CSARDRGSNEKLFF
>many|TRBJ2-1|TRBV7-9|.
TGTGCAGTAGGACTTTCGACCTCCTACAATGAGCAGTTCTTC
CAVGLSTSYNEQFF
>few|TRBJ2-2|TRBV20-1|.
TGCAGTGCTAGGCAAATGGAGAAGAACACCGGGGAGCTGTTTTTT
CSARQMEKNTGELFF
>once|TRBJ1-4|TRBV5-1|TRBD1
TGCGCCAGCCGGACAGGAGGTAATGAAAAACTGTTTTTT
CASRTGGNEKLFF
>.|TRBJ2-7|TRBV5-1|.
TGCGCCAGCAGCCTTATGAGGATAGTGGACGGCACCTACGAGCAGTACTTC
CASSLMRIVDGTYEQYF
>.|TRBJ2-5|TRBV5-1|.
TGCGCCAGCAGCTTCTACGGTCAAGAGACCCAGTACTTC
CASSFYGQETQYF
>many|TRBJ2-7|TRBV4-2|TRBD1
TGTGCCAGCAGCCAAGACCGACGGACAGGTGTTAAGGACGAGCAGTACTTC
CASSQDRRTGVKDEQYF
>.|TRBJ1-1|TRBV24-1|.
TGTGCCACCAGTGATCACACACAGACTGGGAACACTGAAGCTTTCTTT
CATSDHTQTGNTEAFF
>.|TRBJ2-7|TRBV11-1|.
TGTGCCAGCAGCTTCTACTCTAACGAGCAGTACTTC
CASSFYSNEQYF
>few|TRBJ1-1|TRBV15|.
TGTGCCACCAGCCTCTCCCCGGGACAAGCCCCTTTCTTT
CATSLSPGQAPFF
>few|TRBJ1-5|TRBV12-3/TRBV12-4|TRBD1
TGTGCCAGCAGTTCCGGACAGGGGGCTAGTCAGCCCCAGCATTTT
CASSSGQGASQPQHF
>.|TRBJ2-7|TRBV18|.
TGTGCCAGCTCACCACCGAACACCCCGGGAGAGCAGTACTTC
CASSPPNTPGEQYF
>few|TRBJ2-3|TRBV20-1|TRBD2
TGCAGTGCTAGAGATACGGGGGGGAGCACAGATACGCAGTATTTT
CSARDTGGSTDTQYF
>.|TRBJ1-2|TRBV5-1|TRBD1
TGCGCCAGCAGCTCCGATGGACAGGGTGATGGCTACACCTTC
CASSSDGQGDGYTF
>.|TRBJ2-5|TRBV21-1|.
TGTGCCAGCAGCGTAGAGCACAGGGGGCCGGATGAGACCCAGTACTTC
CASSVEHRGPDETQYF
>.|TRBJ2-2|TRBV5-1|TRBD1
TGCGCCAGCAGCATGACAGGGCCGAACACCGGGGAGCTGTTTTTT
CASSMTGPNTGELFF
>.|TRBJ2-3|TRBV7-2|TRBD2
TGTGCCTCTAGACAGGGTTCTACTAGCGGGAAATATACGCAGTATTTT
CASRQGSTSGKYTQYF
>.|TRBJ2-3|TRBV4-2|.
TGTGCCAGCAGCCAAGTGGTAGGGGGGTTGACAGATACGCAGTATTTT
CASSQVVGGLTDTQYF